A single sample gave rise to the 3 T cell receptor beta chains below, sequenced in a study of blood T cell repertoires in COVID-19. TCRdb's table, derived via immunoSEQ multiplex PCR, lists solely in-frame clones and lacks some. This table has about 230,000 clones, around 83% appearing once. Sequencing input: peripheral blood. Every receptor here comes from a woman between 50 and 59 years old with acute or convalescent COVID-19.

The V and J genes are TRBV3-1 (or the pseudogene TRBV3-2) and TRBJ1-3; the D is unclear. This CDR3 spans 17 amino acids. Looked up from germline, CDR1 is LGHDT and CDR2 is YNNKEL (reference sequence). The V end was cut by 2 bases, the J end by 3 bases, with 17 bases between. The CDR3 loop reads CASSQSSTKTGGNTIYF. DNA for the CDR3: TGTGCCAGCAGCCAATCTTCTACGAAAACGGGTGGAAACACCATATATTTT.

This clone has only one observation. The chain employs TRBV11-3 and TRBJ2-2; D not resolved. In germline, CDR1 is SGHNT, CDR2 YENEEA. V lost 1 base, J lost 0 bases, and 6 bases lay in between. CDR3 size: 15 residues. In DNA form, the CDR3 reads TGTGCCAGCAGCTTAGGACTTCCGAACACCGGGGAGCTGTTTTTT. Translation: CASSLGLPNTGELFF.

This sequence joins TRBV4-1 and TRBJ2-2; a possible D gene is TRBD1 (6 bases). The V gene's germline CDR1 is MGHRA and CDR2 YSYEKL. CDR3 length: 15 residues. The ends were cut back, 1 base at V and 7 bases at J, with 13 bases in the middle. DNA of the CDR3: TGCGCCAGCAGCCAAGGAAACAGGGATGGCGGGGAGCTGTTTTTT. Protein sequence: CASSQGNRDGGELFF.